The 28 T cell receptor beta chains below come from one sample, sequenced in a study of T cells in Graves' hyperthyroidism and ophthalmopathy. Amplified regions were TCR beta CDR3 sequences from RNA transcripts. Primed by the HTBI set, a first-round RT-PCR was run on the TCR CDR3. TCRdb itself ran the multiplex PCR reads through MiXCR, one entry per CDR3 protein. The sample holds about 98,000 distinct CDR3 sequences; roughly 40% are singletons and the top ten take 10%. The sample was peripheral blood or thyroid tissue (not recorded which). Every receptor here comes from a woman aged 30 to 39 with Graves' hyperthyroidism.

This clonotype was counted many times. The CDR3 loop reads CATRASGYTGELFF. The DNA of the CDR3 is TGTGCCACAAGGGCTAGCGGGTACACCGGGGAGCTGTTTTTT. This chain uses TRBV24-1 with TRBJ2-2, with 8 bases aligning to TRBD2. The germline V gene encodes CDR1 KGHDR and CDR2 SFDVKD. V dropped 10 bases and J dropped 3; count of bases not matched to a gene: 6. The CDR3 is 14 amino acids.

The table lists this clonotype with many counts. The chain combines TRBV5-1 with TRBJ2-6; TRBD1 might be the D (5 bases). Germline V gene sequence: CDR1 SGHRS, CDR2 YFSETQ. V lost 0 bases and J 4 bases, leaving 14 bases between the germline ends. CDR3 length: 17 amino acids. In nucleotides, the CDR3 is TGCGCCAGCAGCTTGGGTGGTGGGGCCAGCGGGGCCAACGTCCTGACTTTC. This codes for CASSLGGGASGANVLTF.

This clonotype was picked up many times. The chain combines TRBV5-1 with TRBJ2-7, with 9 bases lining up with TRBD2. J was trimmed by 6 bases and V by 4 bases; bases with no gene match: 11. Looked up from germline, CDR1 is SGHRS and CDR2 is YFSETQ. The CDR3 spans 15 residues. The CDR3 DNA follows: TGCGCCAGCAGCCCCGCCGCGGGAGGGAGTGTCGAGCAGTACTTC. This sequence encodes CASSPAAGGSVEQYF.

The gene calls are TRBV7-2 and TRBJ1-5; D perhaps matches TRBD1 (6 bases). The V gene's germline CDR1 is SGHTA and CDR2 FQGNSA. Deletions cut 3 bases from V and 11 bases from J, with 26 bases between. CDR3 size: 17 residues. In nucleotides, the CDR3 is TGTGCCAGCAGCTTGGATTGGTTTCAGGGGTACCAAGAGACCCAGCATTTT. It encodes CASSLDWFQGYQETQHF.

This clonotype was seen once. A read error is possible here, since a much larger clone lies one base away. The chain employs TRBV28 and TRBJ1-5; D unclear. The CDR3 has 14 amino acids. From germline, CDR1 is MDHEN and CDR2 SYDVKM. The CDR3 region has the DNA TGTGCCAGCAGTTTATTGGTTAGCAATCAGCTCCAGCATTTT. This translates into CASSLLVSNQLQHF.

This chain uses TRBV24-1 with TRBJ1-2; D unclear. V shed 5 bases and J shed 2 bases, with 8 bases lying between them. From germline, CDR1 is KGHDR and CDR2 SFDVKD. The length of the CDR3 is 13 residues. The CDR3 DNA reads TGTGCCACCAGTGTGGAGGAAAACTATGGCTACACCTTC. Amino acids: CATSVEENYGYTF.

This clonotype was counted at least ten times. This chain joins TRBV12-3 or TRBV12-4 and TRBJ1-6; 7 bases fit TRBD1. This CDR3 region has 14 residues. The V and J ends lost 6 bases and 3 bases, in that order; junction bases with no gene match: 2. Here the CDR3 reads CASSPGGYNSPLHF. The CDR3 coding sequence is TGTGCCAGCAGCCCAGGGGGCTATAATTCACCCCTCCACTTT.

There are many counts of this clonotype. This chain links TRBV6-5 with TRBJ2-7, with 13 bases aligning to TRBD2. Germline trimming cut 5 bases from V and 6 bases from J; bases unmatched to any gene: 7. CDR3 size: 15 residues. Germline lookup yields CDR1 MNHEY and CDR2 SVGAGI. The CDR3 spells CASSPPGLAGSEQYF. Here the CDR3 DNA reads TGTGCCAGCAGTCCCCCGGGACTAGCGGGATCCGAGCAGTACTTC.

This clonotype was found once. In this CDR3 the conserved last residue, phenylalanine or tryptophan, is missing, so a read error is likely. V usage is TRBV5-4 and J usage is TRBJ2-2; possibly TRBD1 for D (6 bases). CDR1 is SGHNT, CDR2 YYREEE, per germline (reference sequence). The CDR3 spans 15 residues. In DNA form, the CDR3 reads TGCGCCAGCAGCTGGGGAGTGGGGGCCACCGGGGAGCTGTTTTAT. Translated, it gives CASSWGVGATGELFY.

The DNA for the CDR3 is TGTGCCACCAGCAGTCCCGGGACAGGGGCTAGGTCCTACGAGCAGTACTTC. Encoded protein: CATSSPGTGARSYEQYF. The gene calls are TRBV15 and TRBJ2-7; the match to TRBD1 covers 10 bases. This CDR3 contains 17 residues. Looked up from germline, CDR1 is LNHNV and CDR2 is YYDKDF (reference sequence). V shed 3 bases, J shed 1 base, and the junction held 9 bases outside the gene matches.

The chain recombines TRBV11-3 with TRBJ1-1; no reliable D call. Germline CDR1 reads SGHNT; CDR2 reads YENEEA. Trimming stripped 11 bases from V and 0 bases from J, with 16 bases between. The CDR3 length is 14 residues. The CDR3 bases are TGTGCCTGCGGCTTACGACGGTTGAACACTGAAGCTTTCTTT. Its protein is CACGLRRLNTEAFF.

In its sample, this clonotype was seen many times. This rearrangement joins TRBV15 to TRBJ1-4; 9 nucleotides match TRBD1. J lost 1 base, V lost 3 bases, and 3 bases had no gene match. This CDR3 spans 16 amino acids. Germline values: CDR1 LNHNV, CDR2 YYDKDF (reference sequence). CDR3 sequence (DNA): TGTGCCACCAGCAGGGGACAGGGTATAACTAATGAAAAACTGTTTTTT. Its translation is CATSRGQGITNEKLFF.

The sample holds many counts of this clonotype. The J gene is TRBJ2-2, the V gene TRBV20-1; 7 bases align to TRBD2. Germline assignment: CDR1 DFQATT and CDR2 SNEGSKA (reference sequence). The CDR3 length is 17 residues. V lost 3 bases, J lost 5 bases, and 15 bases stayed unmatched. CDR3 amino acids: CSASYEGGPSRTGELFF. The DNA for the CDR3 is TGCAGTGCTAGTTATGAGGGAGGGCCCTCGAGGACCGGGGAGCTGTTTTTT.

This clonotype came up many times. An end of the junction does not agree with germline; a read error may underlie this. The rearrangement joins TRBV7-7 to TRBJ2-3; D might be TRBD2 (7 bases). CDR3 length: 14 residues. Germline V gene data show CDR1 as SSHAT and CDR2 as FNYEAQ (reference sequence). The CDR3 DNA reads TGTGCTAGCAGCCAAGGGGGGGGAAGAGATACGCAGTATTTT. Encoded protein: CASSQGGGRDTQYF.

The rearrangement uses TRBV7-6 and TRBJ2-2, with 11 bases matching TRBD2. The CDR3 spans 16 residues. CDR1 and CDR2 from the germline V gene are SGHVS and FNYEAQ. J lost 4 bases, V lost 4 bases, and 5 bases had no gene match. CDR3 region: CASSSGTSGLTGELFF. CDR3 nucleotides: TGTGCCAGCAGCTCCGGGACTAGCGGCCTCACCGGGGAGCTGTTTTTT.

This clonotype was seen many times. The chain combines TRBV20-1 with TRBJ1-5; D gene unclear. This CDR3 contains 15 residues. CDR1 and CDR2 (germline): DFQATT, SNEGSKA (reference sequence). V shed 0 bases and J shed 2 bases, with 11 bases lying between them. The CDR3 DNA reads as TGCAGTGCTAGAGACGGATTTGGTGGCAATCAGCCCCAGCATTTT. Translation gives CSARDGFGGNQPQHF.

The chain joins TRBV7-2 to TRBJ1-2, with 7 bases identical to TRBD1. V trimming: 6 bases; J trimming: 2 bases; junction bases outside the gene matches: 9. Germline V gene lookup returns CDR1 SGHTA and CDR2 FQGNSA. The CDR3 spans 15 residues. The CDR3 region has the DNA TGTGCCAGCAGTTCCCGACAGGGAGCCAACTATGGCTACACCTTC. It codes for CASSSRQGANYGYTF.

V is TRBV7-9 and J is TRBJ1-2; D gene unclear. The CDR3 consists of 17 residues. V shed 5 bases and J shed 1 base, with 20 bases lying between them. Germline V gene lookup returns CDR1 SEHNR and CDR2 FQNEAQ (reference sequence). For the CDR3, the DNA is TGTGCCAGCAGCCCCGCCCTAGCGGAGCAGAATAACTATGGCTACACCTTC. This gives the protein CASSPALAEQNNYGYTF.

The chain is built from TRBV20-1 and TRBJ2-5; a possible D gene is TRBD1 (5 bases). This CDR3 has 11 amino acids. Germline V gene lookup returns CDR1 DFQATT and CDR2 SNEGSKA (reference sequence). With 6 bases removed from V and 5 bases from J, the gap between germline ends came to 10 bases. The CDR3 protein is CSAQQGETQYF. In DNA, the CDR3 is TGCAGTGCACAGCAGGGTGAGACCCAGTACTTC.

The chain recombines TRBV2 with TRBJ2-2; 10 bases line up with TRBD2. The J segment lost 6 bases and the V segment lost 1 base, leaving 8 bases of the junction unmatched. Germline loops: CDR1 SNHLY, CDR2 FYNNEI. The CDR3 loop spans 17 amino acids. The CDR3 region has the DNA TGTGCCAGCAGTGAAGGGGAGACTCTAGCGGGAGCCGGGGAGCTGTTTTTT. Its protein is CASSEGETLAGAGELFF.

Ten or more counts support this clonotype. The chain carries TRBV12-3 or TRBV12-4 and TRBJ1-5; weak D call: TRBD1 (6 bases). V shed 3 bases and J shed 3 bases, with 9 bases lying between them. This CDR3 has 14 amino acids. The CDR3 region is CASSFGQINQPQHF. CDR3 DNA: TGTGCCAGCAGTTTCGGACAGATCAATCAGCCCCAGCATTTT.

The chain couples TRBV20-1 to TRBJ1-5, with 9 nucleotides matching TRBD1. Trimming took 7 bases from V and 7 from J; bases not matched to a gene: 5. CDR1 is DFQATT, CDR2 SNEGSKA, per germline (reference sequence). The CDR3 covers 12 residues. CDR3 bases: TGCAGTGTTGACAGGGGGGGACAGCCCCAGCATTTT. The encoded protein is CSVDRGGQPQHF.

The chain uses TRBV7-8 and TRBJ1-2; 10 positions match TRBD1. Germline V gene lookup returns CDR1 SGHVS and CDR2 FQNEAQ. Trimming took 5 bases from V and 8 from J; bases not matched to a gene: 11. The CDR3 is made up of 15 amino acids. The CDR3 sequence: CASSRAWTGGGGYTF. CDR3 coding DNA: TGTGCCAGCAGCCGAGCGTGGACAGGGGGTGGCGGCTACACCTTC.

This rearrangement joins TRBV4-2 to TRBJ1-3; D remains ambiguous. Per germline, CDR1 LGHNA and CDR2 YNFKEQ. The CDR3 has 16 amino acids. The ends were cut back, 1 base at V and 8 bases at J, with 18 bases in the middle. The CDR3 loop reads CASSQVTSGIGDTIYF. CDR3 nucleotide sequence: TGTGCCAGCAGCCAAGTAACTAGCGGGATTGGGGACACCATATATTTT.

Points on this clonotype: This may arise from a read error, as a much more abundant clone is one base away. The chain combines TRBV6-5 with TRBJ2-3; D may be TRBD1 or TRBD2 (6 bases each). The CDR3 runs to 15 residues. Per germline, CDR1 MNHEY and CDR2 SVGAGI. Trimming took 7 bases from V and 5 from J, leaving 19 bases between them. The CDR3 nucleotides are TGTGCCAGCAATGAAACAGGGCGGGGAAGAGATACGCAGTATTTT. Translating it yields CASNETGRGRDTQYF.

The chain links TRBV25-1 to TRBJ1-1; D is undetermined. Trimming left V 2 bases short and J 4 bases short, with 8 bases between. This CDR3 comprises 13 residues. Germline loops: CDR1 MGHDK, CDR2 SYGVNS. In DNA form, the CDR3 reads TGTGCCAGCAGTGAAATAGGGATCACTGAAGCTTTCTTT. Encoded protein: CASSEIGITEAFF.

About this clonotype itself: The junction differs from germline at one of its ends, possibly a read error. The genes are TRBV5-1 and TRBJ2-5; 10 positions match TRBD2. The CDR3 has 16 amino acids. The germline CDR1 and CDR2 sequences are SGHRS and YFSETQ. This CDR3 is CASGLGSGLAEETQYF. The DNA of the CDR3 is TGCGCCAGCGGCTTGGGATCTGGACTAGCGGAAGAGACCCAGTACTTC.

The CDR3: CASSSGLAGAYEQYF. In DNA form, the CDR3 reads TGTGCCAGCAGTTCGGGACTAGCGGGAGCCTACGAGCAGTACTTC. The rearrangement links TRBV28 to TRBJ2-7, with TRBD2 identical over 14 bases. V lost 4 bases to trimming and J lost 2 bases; unmatched junction nucleotides: 1. The length of the CDR3 is 15 residues. Germline CDR1 is MDHEN and CDR2 is SYDVKM.